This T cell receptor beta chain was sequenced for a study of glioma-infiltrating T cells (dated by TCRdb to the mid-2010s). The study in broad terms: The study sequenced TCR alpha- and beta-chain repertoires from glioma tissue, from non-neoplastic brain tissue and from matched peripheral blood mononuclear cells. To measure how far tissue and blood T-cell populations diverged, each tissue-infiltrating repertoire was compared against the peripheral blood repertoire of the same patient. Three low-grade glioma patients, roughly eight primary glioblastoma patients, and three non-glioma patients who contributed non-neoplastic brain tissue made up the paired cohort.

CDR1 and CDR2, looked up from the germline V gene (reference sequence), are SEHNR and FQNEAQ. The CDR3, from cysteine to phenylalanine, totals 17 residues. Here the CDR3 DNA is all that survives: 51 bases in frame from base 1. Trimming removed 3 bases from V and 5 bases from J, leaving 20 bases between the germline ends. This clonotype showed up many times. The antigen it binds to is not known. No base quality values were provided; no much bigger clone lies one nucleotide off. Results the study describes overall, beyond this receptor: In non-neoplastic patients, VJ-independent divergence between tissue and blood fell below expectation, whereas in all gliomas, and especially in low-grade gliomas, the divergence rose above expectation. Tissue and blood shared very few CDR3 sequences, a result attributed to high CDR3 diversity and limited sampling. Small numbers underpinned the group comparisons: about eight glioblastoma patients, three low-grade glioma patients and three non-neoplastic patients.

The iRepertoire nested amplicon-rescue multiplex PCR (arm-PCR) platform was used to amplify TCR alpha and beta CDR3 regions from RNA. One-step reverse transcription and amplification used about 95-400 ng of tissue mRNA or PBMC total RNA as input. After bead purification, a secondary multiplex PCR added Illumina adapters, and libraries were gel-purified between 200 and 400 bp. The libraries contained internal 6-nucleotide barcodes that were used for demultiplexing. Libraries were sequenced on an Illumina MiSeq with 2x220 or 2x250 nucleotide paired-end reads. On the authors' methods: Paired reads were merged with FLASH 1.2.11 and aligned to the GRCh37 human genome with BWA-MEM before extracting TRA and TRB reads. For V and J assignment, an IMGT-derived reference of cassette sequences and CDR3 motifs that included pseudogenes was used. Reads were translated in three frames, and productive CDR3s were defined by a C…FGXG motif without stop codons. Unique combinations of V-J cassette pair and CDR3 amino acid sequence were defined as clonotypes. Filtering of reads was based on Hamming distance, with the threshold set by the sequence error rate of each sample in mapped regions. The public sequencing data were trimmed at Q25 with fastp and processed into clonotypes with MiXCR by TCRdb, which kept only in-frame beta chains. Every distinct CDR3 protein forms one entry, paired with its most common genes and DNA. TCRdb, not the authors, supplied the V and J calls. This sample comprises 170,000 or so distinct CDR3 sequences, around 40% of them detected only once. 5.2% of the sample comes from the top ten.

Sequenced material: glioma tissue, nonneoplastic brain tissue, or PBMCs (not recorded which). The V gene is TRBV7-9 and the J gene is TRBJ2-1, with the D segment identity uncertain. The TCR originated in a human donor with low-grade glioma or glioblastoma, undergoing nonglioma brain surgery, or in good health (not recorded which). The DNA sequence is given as TGTGCCAGCAGCTTGCCCTTTGACACCCTGGGAAACAATGAGCAGTTCTTC. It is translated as CASSLPFDTLGNNEQFF.